This T cell receptor (beta chain) was sequenced in a study of T-cell memory formation after mild COVID-19 (dated by TCRdb to the early 2020s). Background for the entire study: TCR sequence clusters from the two donors were found to be largely donor specific. Longitudinal TCRalpha and TCRbeta repertoire sequencing tracked T-cell clones expanding and contracting after mild COVID-19 in two donors. The cohort comprised two young, previously healthy adult volunteers, one female and one male.

Here is what the overall study found, with its caveats: Contracting CD4+ clones were located mainly in the CM and EM memory subsets, whereas CD8+ clones were found to be enriched in EMRA. Balanced CD4/CD8 phenotypes were observed for clones contracting from day 15 to 85, whereas a bias towards CD4+ was observed for a second wave of clones expanding from day 15 to 37. Some responding clones were detected in pre-infection memory, suggesting pre-existing cross-reactive memory T cells joined the SARS-CoV-2 response. The second-wave clones that peaked on day 37 were not confirmed to be SARS-CoV-2 specific. Only a couple of mild cases were covered in the study, and larger cohorts including severe cases with pre-infection samples were considered necessary.

Sequencer: Illumina NovaSeq 6000. cDNA libraries for TCRalpha and TCRbeta were prepared by 5'RACE using constant-segment primers, with sample barcodes and unique molecular identifiers added. RNA was extracted from every sample with Trizol reagent. Amplification of the libraries took two PCR steps, and the second step added a second sample barcode plus Illumina TruSeq adapters. Sequencing of the libraries was done on an Illumina NovaSeq, producing 2 x 150 bp paired-end reads. Per the source publication's procedure: The reads were demultiplexed and collapsed into UMI-guided consensus sequences using migec v1.2.7. Using mixcr v2.1.11, UMI consensuses were aligned to TRA and TRB V and J templates and then assembled into clonotypes. A clonotype was counted as expanded or contracted only if both edgeR and NoisET called the change significant, with noise models trained on biological replicates. For edgeR calls, the cutoffs were a false discovery rate-adjusted p below 0.01 and a log2 fold-change threshold of 1. As an exploratory analysis of dynamics, max-normalized trajectories of the 1000 most abundant clonotypes were examined with PCA combined with hierarchical clustering. Separately sequenced CD4+ and CD8+ repertoires were used to assign a CD4 or CD8 phenotype to each responding clone. The raw public reads went through TCRdb reprocessing: fastp at Q25, MiXCR clone calling, in-frame beta chains kept. When rows share a CDR3 protein, they turn into one entry using the most common DNA and genes. The V and J calls follow TCRdb's processing rather than the paper's. This sample holds around 510,000 distinct CDR3 sequences; about 20% were observed only once. The top ten clones comprise about 8.2% of the sample.

PBMCs were isolated by Ficoll-Paque density gradient centrifugation. The CDR3 runs 13 amino acids, cysteine and phenylalanine included. Only the CDR3 part of the read is kept: 39 bases, read in frame from the first base. Trimming removed 3 bases from V and 2 bases from J, leaving 8 bases between the germline ends. According to the germline V gene (reference sequence), CDR1 reads SEHNR and CDR2 reads FQNEAQ. In its sample, this clonotype was seen many times. Its antigen is not yet known. Per-nucleotide qualities are absent, and no much larger clonotype sits a single base away. The chain links TRBV7-9 with TRBJ2-7; the D gene identity is not certain. The sample taken for sequencing was PBMCs or a T cell subset sorted from them (not recorded which). The sequence came from an adult woman who had mild COVID-19 (a few samples of this study predate the infection). The sample titles of this study are shuffled in the database, so cell type and time point are left out; the donor was told from shared clones. Here the CDR3 is given as CASSFSFTYEQYF. At the DNA level, the sequence is TGTGCCAGCAGCTTTAGCTTTACCTACGAGCAGTACTTC.